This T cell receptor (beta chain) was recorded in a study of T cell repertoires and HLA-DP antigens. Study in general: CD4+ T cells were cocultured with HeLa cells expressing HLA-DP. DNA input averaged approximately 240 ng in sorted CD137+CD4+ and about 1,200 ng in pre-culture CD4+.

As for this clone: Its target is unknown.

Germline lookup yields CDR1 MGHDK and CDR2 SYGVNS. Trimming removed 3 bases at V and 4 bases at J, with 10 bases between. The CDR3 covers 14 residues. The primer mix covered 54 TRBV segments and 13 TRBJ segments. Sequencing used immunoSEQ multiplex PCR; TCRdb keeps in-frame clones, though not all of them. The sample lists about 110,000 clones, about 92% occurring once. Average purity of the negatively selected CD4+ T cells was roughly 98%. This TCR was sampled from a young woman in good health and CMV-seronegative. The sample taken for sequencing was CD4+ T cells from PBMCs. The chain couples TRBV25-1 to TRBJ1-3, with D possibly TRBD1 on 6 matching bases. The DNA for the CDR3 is TGTGCCAGCAGTGATTCTGGGGGCGGAAACACCATATATTTT. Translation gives CASSDSGGGNTIYF. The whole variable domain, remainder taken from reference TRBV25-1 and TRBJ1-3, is EADIYQTPRYLVIGTGKKITLECSQTMGHDKMYWYQQDPGMELHLIHYSYGVNSTEKGDLSSESTVSRIRTEHFPLTLESARPSHTSQYLCASSDSGGGNTIYFGEGSWLTVV.